The TCR beta chain under discussion was sequenced for a study of response to subunit inactivated influenza vaccine. The CDR3 is 15 residues long. Trimming cost V 5 bases and J 6 bases, with 17 bases left between them. Germline CDR1 is MNHEY and CDR2 is SVGEGT. TCRdb passed the RT-PCR reads through MiXCR, listing each CDR3 protein once. The data contain fewer than 650,000 distinct CDR3 sequences, 10% to 15% of them singletons. This clonotype was detected a few times. The antigen is undetermined. Study findings and constraints: Researchers suggested that each seasonal influenza vaccination recruits few new T cells.

This clonotype was sampled from a man aged 45-65 years who received an inactivated influenza vaccine. The sequences come from PBMCs from blood, collected about 6 weeks after vaccination. The rearrangement uses TRBV6-2 or TRBV6-3 and TRBJ2-1; D may be TRBD2 (5 bases). CDR3 loop: CASSQPGISSNEQFF. CDR3 bases: TGTGCCAGCAGTCAACCCGGGATATCGAGCAATGAGCAGTTCTTC.